The rows below give T cell receptor beta chains drawn from one sample of a study of blood T cell repertoires in COVID-19. Sequencing used immunoSEQ multiplex PCR; TCRdb keeps in-frame clones, though not all of them. The sample yields approximately 150,000 clones, 70% to 90% seen once. Material for sequencing was PBMCs or T cells enriched from blood (not recorded which). The receptors stem from a woman between 35 and 50 years old who had recovered from COVID-19. The CDR3 runs from the conserved cysteine through the conserved F or W. The D gene is left open where the match is weak. Some rows have no size entry. The others give once, few or many, or a class for an expanded clone.

clone_size	d_call	j_call	v_call	cdr3_nt	cdr3_aa
NA	TRBD2	TRBJ2-1	TRBV15	TGTGCCACCAGCAGTATTGTTAGCGGGAGTTCCTACAATGAGCAGTTCTTC	CATSSIVSGSSYNEQFF
NA	NA	TRBJ2-7	TRBV11-3	TGTGCCAGCAGCTTGGGGGAGGTCGCCTACGAGCAGTACTTC	CASSLGEVAYEQYF
NA	TRBD2	TRBJ2-1	TRBV6-5	TGTGCCAGCAGGGCTAGCGGGAGCTCTGAGCAGTTCTTC	CASRASGSSEQFF
NA	NA	TRBJ1-1	TRBV10-1	TGCGCCAGCAGTCGGGGATTCCGATCGGACACTGAAGCTTTCTTT	CASSRGFRSDTEAFF
NA	NA	TRBJ1-1	TRBV27	TGTGCCAGCAGTTTGACCTACGAGGGCACTGAAGCTTTCTTT	CASSLTYEGTEAFF
NA	NA	TRBJ2-1	TRBV5-4	TGTGCCAGCAGCCCTAGGGGCGCGTACAATGAGCAGTTCTTC	CASSPRGAYNEQFF
NA	NA	TRBJ1-1	TRBV7-3	TGTGCCAGCAGCTTACACGGGGTGGAAGCTGAAGCTTTCTTT	CASSLHGVEAEAFF
few	NA	TRBJ2-2	TRBV7-9	TGTGCCAGCAGCCCCAAAAACACCGGGGAGCTGTTTTTT	CASSPKNTGELFF
few	NA	TRBJ1-6	TRBV30	TGTGCCTGGAGTGCTACGAATTCACCCCTCCACTTT	CAWSATNSPLHF
NA	TRBD2	TRBJ2-3	TRBV5-5	TGTGCCAGCAGCTACCCAGGGTCTAGCGGGAGCTCCCCCTACACAGATACGCAGTATTTT	CASSYPGSSGSSPYTDTQYF
NA	NA	TRBJ1-1	TRBV9	TGTGCCAGCAGCGTAGCGGACACTGAAGCTTTCTTT	CASSVADTEAFF
NA	TRBD1	TRBJ2-5	TRBV11-2	TGTGCCAGCAGCCTGGGACAGGGGCAAGAGACCCAGTACTTC	CASSLGQGQETQYF
NA	NA	TRBJ1-1	TRBV10-3	TGTGCCATCAGGACAGGAAGAGCGAACACTGAAGCTTTCTTT	CAIRTGRANTEAFF
NA	TRBD2	TRBJ2-1	TRBV5-1	TGCGCCAGCAGCCTGGGACTAGCGCAAGTGGATGAGCAGTTCTTC	CASSLGLAQVDEQFF
NA	TRBD1	TRBJ1-3	TRBV2	TGTGCCAGCAGCCGGACAGGGCAGCCTTCTGTCTCTGGAAACACCATATATTTT	CASSRTGQPSVSGNTIYF
NA	NA	TRBJ2-2	TRBV9	TGTGCCAGCAGCGTAGACGGGGGGCGGAACACCGGGGAGCTGTTTTTT	CASSVDGGRNTGELFF
few	TRBD2	TRBJ2-3	TRBV27	TGTGCCAGCAGTTTATCGAGGTTAGCGGGGGGGATCACAGATACGCAGTATTTT	CASSLSRLAGGITDTQYF
NA	NA	TRBJ1-1	TRBV9	TGTGCCAGCAGCGTGGGGAGTGGGGTAAACACTGAAGCTTTCTTT	CASSVGSGVNTEAFF